The clone carrying this TCR beta chain was recorded once. The antigen is unknown. Primers: 60 Vbeta forward and 13 Jbeta reverse. TCRdb's table, derived via immunoSEQ multiplex PCR, lists solely in-frame clones and lacks some. The table lists under 300,000 clones, about four fifths of them singletons, with roughly 2% in the top ten. The V end lost 6 bases, the J end lost 4 bases, and 16 bases lay between the germline ends. There are 15 residues in the CDR3. Germline V gene lookup returns CDR1 LNHDA and CDR2 SQIVND (reference sequence). The record originates from a study of cytomegalovirus exposure and HLA in healthy donors. Study findings and constraints: The listing of 150 to 200 TCR beta chains classed them as cytomegalovirus-associated. The study found most TCR sequences rare, yet found some public TCRs in many donors.

Sequenced sample: PBMCs. The TCR comes from a woman aged 40-49 years in good health and CMV-seropositive. The chain is built from TRBV19 and TRBJ1-5; D not resolved. CDR3 protein: CASRLVGEWNQPQHF. The CDR3, as DNA: TGTGCCAGTAGGTTAGTCGGGGAATGGAATCAGCCCCAGCATTTT.